The entry below describes one T cell receptor beta chain. This clone has more than one count but fewer than ten. Its target antigen remains unknown. No per-base quality is available; no much larger clone lies one base away. The CDR3 spans 16 residues, from the cysteine through the phenylalanine. Of the read, only the CDR3 DNA is kept; its 48 bases are in frame from base 1. CDR1 LGHNA and CDR2 YSLEER are derived from the germline V gene. Clipping removes 2 bases from V and 5 bases from J, with 11 as the unmatched junction base count. The sample comes from a study of cytomegalovirus exposure and HLA in healthy donors (dated by TCRdb to the late 2010s). For context, the study as a whole: According to an earlier analysis of around 600 of the donors, some 180 million T cells yielded approximately 120 million unique TCR beta sequences and roughly 280 Gb of sequence data. Roughly 300 gigabases of sequencing data and roughly 81 million unique TCR sequences made up an early release that covered approximately 620 HLA-typed donors. The genetic ancestry cluster associated with self-reported Caucasian donors included approximately 85% of the approximately 410 genotyped donors. The study aimed to test whether signatures of past pathogen exposure could be identified by cataloging public T cell receptors. The study used immunosequencing to profile the T cell repertoires of approximately 650 subjects and linked those repertoires to cytomegalovirus serostatus. Besides the first cohort of roughly 660 subjects, a separate validation cohort made up of roughly 120 different subjects was used. The study combined high-throughput TCR immunosequencing, statistical association of individual TCRs with disease status, and machine learning to predict cytomegalovirus infection status. A later analysis re-examined previously published TCR beta repertoires from about 670 donors and added high-resolution HLA genotyping to investigate patterns of TCR occurrence. Rather than drawing on any new phenotypic data, the later analysis identified candidate immune exposures from TCR beta sequences and the way those sequences occurred across donors. An earlier analysis of roughly 600 of the donors used high-throughput TCR beta sequencing to judge whether each TCR beta V gene segment behaved as functional or pseudogenic. Donor age, sex, ethnicity and CMV serostatus were compiled alongside the repertoire data. A later genetic analysis used genome-wide SNP genotypes for about three fifths of the 666 donors, treating that subset as a discovery cohort. All discovery cohort repertoires had been generated using a single sequencing platform. Class I and class II HLA loci were covered by the typing at four-digit resolution. The number of donors typed differed by locus, with roughly 629-640 for A, B, C, DRB1 and DQB1, about 500 for DQA1, 606 for DPA1, and 450 to 480 for DPB1. Roughly 5 DR-DQ haplotypes were handled as single units for association and clustering, since linkage in the cohort was strong. Among a few hundred genotyped donors of the cohort, an average of around 240,000 unique TCR beta nucleotide sequences were sequenced per donor, roughly 20% of them non-productive. The paper as a whole reports these results and caveats: In both the original and validation cohorts, the classifier was reported to diagnose cytomegalovirus status with high specificity and sensitivity. HLA typing was unavailable for some donors at each locus, so association tests used only the typed subset. Assigning TCR associations to individual alleles was difficult when HLA alleles, especially DR and DQ, strongly co-occurred. Broadly in line with IMGT annotations, most TCR beta V segments showed up in productive rearrangements about 90% or about 30% of the time in an earlier analysis of several hundred of the donors. Immune exposure information for the cohort was limited to CMV serostatus. A further reported finding was that TCR beta sequences accurately predicted the HLA-A and HLA-B alleles for most subjects in the first cohort. A group of highly shared sequence variants was considered likely to be a technical artifact of the sequencing pipeline. A later analysis reported that several top co-occurrence clusters appeared linked to parvovirus B19, influenza, CMV and Epstein-Barr virus. Because the 87-base-pair reads could not distinguish some IMGT-functional V segments, including TRBV6-2 and TRBV6-3, those segments were excluded. Correlated functional status among segregating V segments might be attributable to linkage disequilibrium, but an unknown experimental factor could not be ruled out. Most TCR sequences were seen in very few donors, while some public TCRs were found in many individuals. About 15 rarely observed V segments, including chromosome 9 orphons, were excluded from the earlier analysis of about 500 of the donors because counts were too low. At a false discovery rate of 0.05, a later analysis linked around 17,000 TCR beta sequences to specific HLA alleles. In a later analysis, TCR association rates were found to vary across HLA loci, with the most associated TCRs seen for DRB1 alleles and the fewest for HLA-C alleles. In a later analysis, HLA-associated TCR beta chains showed more clonal expansion and lower generation probabilities than non-associated chains that were equally common. In vitro tests confirmed that a few of the cytomegalovirus-associated TCR beta chains recognize cytomegalovirus antigens. In a later analysis, most CMV-associated TCR beta chains were found to appear HLA-restricted, with HLA associations seemingly driven largely by CMV exposure. A later genetic analysis reported fewer N-insertions in productive TCRs among donors in an Asian-associated ancestry cluster than the approximately 670-donor mean. The presence/absence analyses assumed that sequencing depth was roughly uniform across donors, and that assumption may not be true. The authors suggested that the approach could potentially be extended to other disease states and immunological phenotypes. In this cohort, only TCR beta chains were sequenced, and detectable features were limited by the absence of alpha or paired-chain data. A total of about 180 TCR beta chains were listed by the study as associated with cytomegalovirus. In a later genetic analysis, a missense DCLRE1C variant was associated with V-gene and J-gene trimming of TCR beta chains, and the association was replicated in an independent cohort.

Libraries were built with the immunoSEQ multiplex PCR assay. For the multiplex PCR, a mixture combining 60 forward primers for TCR Vbeta segments and 13 reverse primers for TCR Jbeta segments was used. The CDR3 region of rearranged TCR beta genes was amplified from genomic DNA with a multiplex PCR assay. The amplified TCR beta libraries were sequenced on the Illumina HiSeq System as 87-base-pair reads. In the paper's pipeline: A later analysis counted about 82 million unique TCR beta chains across the 666 repertoires, and 9.5 million to 11 million of these chains were shared by at least two donors. Raw reads were error-corrected and collapsed into unique sequences with a nearest-neighbor algorithm that merged closely related sequences to remove PCR and sequencing errors. Alignment of CDR3 sequences to IMGT reference sequences was used to assign V, D and J gene segments. Each retained sequence needed at least a six-nucleotide match to both a V gene segment and a J gene segment. Rearrangements were called productive when the CDR3 lacked stop codons and stayed in frame with V and J; all others were non-productive. CDR3 was defined by IMGT convention, running from the second conserved V-encoded cysteine to the conserved J-encoded phenylalanine. In an earlier analysis of around 540 of the donors, sequences lacking an unambiguous match to a single V gene segment were excluded. In an earlier analysis of approximately 500 of the donors, a V segment was called functional when productive rearrangements were above 56.7%, and segregating when the standard deviation between donors exceeded 5%. To diagnose cytomegalovirus status from the catalog of TCR beta chain sequences, a statistical classification framework was built. In a later analysis, TCR nucleotide sequences were compared against IMGT/GENE-DB human TR gene sequences so that V and J genes could be assigned. The TCRdist pipeline was used in a later analysis to assign CDR3 sequences and most-parsimonious VDJ recombination scenarios. A later analysis defined each TCR beta chain by its CDR3 amino acid sequence plus V-gene family, and excluded reads lacking a unique V-gene family. To address suspected cross-contamination and a sequencing artifact, a later analysis removed around 590 highly shared, low-generation-probability nucleotide sequences. A later analysis calculated a clonal expansion index for each public chain from normalized within-repertoire ranks of inferred template counts. In a later analysis, generation probabilities were computed using a VDJ recombination model fitted to out-of-frame rearrangements, and the results were checked against IGoR. A later analysis scored TCR-TCR, TCR-HLA and TCR-CMV co-occurrence with hypergeometric tests, applying a repertoire-size bias correction to TCR pairs. False discovery rates were estimated in a later analysis by permuting HLA or CMV assignments 20 times. In a later analysis, co-occurring TCRs were grouped with DBSCAN, and TCRdist sequence similarity was added when clustering was performed within HLA-allele-positive subsets. Co-occurrence clustering excluded repertoires with fewer than 30,000 or more than 120,000 public chains, plus five with anomalous nucleotide sharing. TCRdb provides this immuneACCESS table in a form limited to in-frame rearrangements. Some clones are lacking; in checked studies, under half of them reflect an unresolved V gene, and why the rest are absent is not known. V and J calls plus clone size are reproduced from that table; the DNA served to infer D and trimming. The sample has about 130,000 clones on record, about 85% of them singletons. The biggest ten clones account for about 1.5% of the sample.

The cohort was made up of about 610 healthy bone marrow donors. At the time of sampling, all cohort members were nominally healthy, though unrecorded immune exposures were likely present. The donor was CMV seronegative and was included in the group of several hundred seronegative cohort members. A peripheral blood sample was collected from each donor, and TCR beta sequencing was performed on peripheral blood mononuclear cells. Genomic DNA extraction from the blood cell samples was performed with the Qiagen DNeasy Blood Extraction Kit. This sequence originates from a boy aged 10-17 years in good health and CMV-seronegative. Material: PBMCs. Recombination connected TRBV4-3 to TRBJ2-7; 8 of the junction bases match TRBD1. The CDR3 protein: CASSQRVAQGAHEQYF. The nucleotide sequence reads TGCGCCAGCAGCCAAAGAGTGGCCCAGGGGGCTCACGAGCAGTACTTC.